The rows below give T cell receptor beta chains drawn from one sample of a study of blood T cell repertoires in COVID-19. The assay was immunoSEQ multiplex PCR, and TCRdb's table has in-frame clones only and misses some. This sample has 120,000 to 150,000 clones, with around 85% found just once. Specimen: peripheral blood. Every receptor here comes from a woman aged 60-75 years with COVID-19, enrolled during active disease. CDR3s leave out the opening cysteine and the closing phenylalanine or tryptophan.

j_call: TRBJ2-7; v_call: TRBV15; cdr3_aa: ATSRDLVRGYEQY
j_call: TRBJ1-2; v_call: TRBV6-5; cdr3_aa: ASSRPQGHYGYT
j_call: TRBJ1-1; v_call: TRBV7-2; cdr3_aa: ASSLARGRGAF
j_call: TRBJ1-1; v_call: TRBV6-2/TRBV6-3; cdr3_aa: ASSYTGIGTEAF
j_call: TRBJ2-7; v_call: TRBV5-6; cdr3_aa: ASSLAGVSYEQY
j_call: TRBJ1-1; v_call: TRBV5-1; cdr3_aa: ASSRGFGTEAF
j_call: TRBJ2-3; v_call: TRBV5-1; cdr3_aa: ASSLTGGGSDTQY
j_call: TRBJ1-3; v_call: TRBV12-5; cdr3_aa: ASGLDQGTGIFGNTIY
j_call: TRBJ2-3; v_call: TRBV5-1; cdr3_aa: ASSPDSSTDTQY
j_call: TRBJ1-4; v_call: TRBV29-1; cdr3_aa: SAPGPVGTGIEKLF
j_call: TRBJ2-7; v_call: TRBV21-1; cdr3_aa: ASSKRVRQVGEQY
j_call: TRBJ1-3; v_call: TRBV5-8; cdr3_aa: ASSFWAGRTGNTIY
j_call: TRBJ1-1; v_call: TRBV7-3; cdr3_aa: ASALQGSTEAF
j_call: TRBJ2-1; v_call: TRBV7-2; cdr3_aa: ASRPTGISYNEQF
j_call: TRBJ1-2; v_call: TRBV4-1; cdr3_aa: ASSHSTGEANYGYT
j_call: TRBJ1-6; v_call: TRBV10-3; cdr3_aa: AIRDRLNSYNSPLH
j_call: TRBJ2-3; v_call: TRBV5-1; cdr3_aa: ASSLAGGADTQY
j_call: TRBJ1-1; v_call: TRBV5-1; cdr3_aa: ASSRETGVNTEAF
j_call: TRBJ2-2; v_call: TRBV4-1; cdr3_aa: ASSHYILTETVTGELF
j_call: TRBJ2-2; v_call: TRBV6-1; cdr3_aa: ASSDYYQNTGELF
j_call: TRBJ1-1; v_call: TRBV4-1; cdr3_aa: ASSQRTGNTEAF
j_call: TRBJ2-3; v_call: TRBV7-3; cdr3_aa: ASSLTYDLRGTDTQY
j_call: TRBJ2-5; v_call: TRBV4-3; cdr3_aa: ASSQQGGDPGETQY
j_call: TRBJ2-7; v_call: TRBV4-3; cdr3_aa: ASSQEEIGVTSSYEQY
j_call: TRBJ2-3; v_call: TRBV4-3; cdr3_aa: ASSQERTRWIPDTQY
j_call: TRBJ2-7; v_call: TRBV5-5; cdr3_aa: ASSGRDSSYEQY
j_call: TRBJ2-3; v_call: TRBV5-1; cdr3_aa: ASSSGEATQY
j_call: TRBJ1-1; v_call: TRBV18; cdr3_aa: ASSPNRGRWTEAF
j_call: TRBJ1-4; v_call: TRBV29-1; cdr3_aa: SVPGQGGEKLF
j_call: TRBJ1-2; v_call: TRBV7-6; cdr3_aa: ASSRYRQGAQLNYGYT
j_call: TRBJ2-5; v_call: TRBV29-1; cdr3_aa: SVETVETQY
j_call: TRBJ1-5; v_call: TRBV4-1; cdr3_aa: ASSQETGTPINQPQH
j_call: TRBJ2-5; v_call: TRBV5-1; cdr3_aa: ASSLLLAEETQY
j_call: TRBJ2-3; v_call: TRBV2; cdr3_aa: ASTLLRDGDTQY
j_call: TRBJ1-1; v_call: TRBV4-2; cdr3_aa: ASSQEAWGVNTEAF
j_call: TRBJ2-5; v_call: TRBV27; cdr3_aa: ASSSLPLRTQY
j_call: TRBJ1-6; v_call: TRBV19; cdr3_aa: ASSATTGAFNSPLH
j_call: TRBJ2-5; v_call: TRBV19; cdr3_aa: ASSNRGQGARETQY
j_call: TRBJ1-2; v_call: TRBV10-3; cdr3_aa: ALGQGADYGYT
j_call: TRBJ2-7; v_call: TRBV5-4; cdr3_aa: ASRPGTGRDEQY